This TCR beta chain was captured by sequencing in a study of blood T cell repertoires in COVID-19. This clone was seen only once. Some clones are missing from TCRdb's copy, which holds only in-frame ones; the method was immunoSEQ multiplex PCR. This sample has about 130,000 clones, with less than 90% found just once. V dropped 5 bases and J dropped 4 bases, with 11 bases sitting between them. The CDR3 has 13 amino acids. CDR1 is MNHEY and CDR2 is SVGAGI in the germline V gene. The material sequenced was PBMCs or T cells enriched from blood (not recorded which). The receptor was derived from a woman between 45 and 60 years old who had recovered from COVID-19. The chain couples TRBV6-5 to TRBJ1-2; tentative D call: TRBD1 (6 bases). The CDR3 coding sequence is TGTGCCAGCAGTCTTCAGGGGATCTATGGCTACACCTTC. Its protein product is CASSLQGIYGYTF.